The 4 T cell receptor beta chains below all came from one sample that was sequenced in a study of post-analysis software for immune sequencing data. cDNA libraries of TCR beta carried unique molecular identifiers. Via MiXCR, TCRdb re-called the PCR reads, giving one row per CDR3 protein. The sample carries roughly 870,000 distinct CDR3 sequences, about 57% recorded once. What these receptors recognize is not known. Study results and caveats: Among roughly five TRBV segments more frequent in patients than controls were TRBV5-6, TRBV5-1 and TRBV20-1.

The sequenced sample was blood. The receptors here all came from a girl aged 10-17 years with multiple sclerosis.

This chain connects TRBV29-1 to TRBJ1-2; 7 bases map to TRBD1. This CDR3 spans 13 amino acids. The germline V gene encodes CDR1 SQVTM and CDR2 ANQGSEA. After removal of 7 bases from V and 6 bases from J, the junction contained 11 bases not matched to a gene. The CDR3 reads CSAGGQYLHGYTF. The CDR3, as DNA: TGCAGCGCTGGGGGACAGTACCTACATGGCTACACCTTC.

CDR3 protein: CSVDRGHDEQYF. As DNA, the CDR3 is TGCAGCGTAGACAGGGGGCATGACGAGCAGTACTTC. V is TRBV29-1 and J is TRBJ2-7, with 10 bases aligning to TRBD1. The CDR3 loop spans 12 amino acids. CDR1 SQVTM and CDR2 ANQGSEA come from the germline V gene. With 6 bases clipped from V and 5 bases from J, the junction kept 4 bases outside the gene matches.

Concerning this clonotype itself: The junction and the germline gene differ at one end; a read error may be behind it. The genes are TRBV7-3 and TRBJ2-1; D possibly corresponds to TRBD1 (6 bases). The germline CDR1 and CDR2 sequences are SGHTA and FQGTGA. CDR3 length: 18 amino acids. The CDR3 here is CANSSLVGGRRANNEQFF. The CDR3 DNA reads as TGTGCCAACAGCTCACTAGTAGGGGGTCGCCGAGCGAACAATGAGCAGTTCTTC.

The CDR3 coding sequence is TGTGCCAGTAGCAAGGGACTAGCTCGGGAGACCCAGTACTTC. Amino acids: CASSKGLARETQYF. The gene calls are TRBV19 and TRBJ2-5; 9 bases fit TRBD2. Germline V gene lookup returns CDR1 LNHDA and CDR2 SQIVND (reference sequence). This CDR3 region has 14 residues. V was clipped by 6 bases and J by 5 bases; unmatched bases: 7.